These T cell receptor beta chains were read from a single sample in a study of CD8 T cells in Susac syndrome. TCRdb independently ran MiXCR on the immunoSEQ multiplex PCR reads; one entry per CDR3 protein. The sample carries 150,000 to 160,000 distinct CDR3 sequences, around 95% recorded once. Sequences were obtained from CD8+ T cells from PBMCs. All receptors come from a human donor with multiple sclerosis. The CDR3 runs from the conserved cysteine through the conserved F or W. D genes are given only for firm matches. Clone size appears in some rows only: once, few, many, or a class for an expanded clone.

size: NA; V: TRBV25-1; length: 20; J: TRBJ1-2; D: TRBD1; CDR3: CASSDRNGRQGTALGYGYTF; DNA: TGTGCCAGCAGTGACCGAAACGGGAGACAGGGCACCGCACTTGGCTATGGCTACACCTTC
size: NA; V: TRBV30; length: 15; J: TRBJ1-1; D: NA; CDR3: CAWSVRGPLNTEAFF; DNA: TGTGCCTGGAGTGTCCGGGGACCCCTGAACACTGAAGCTTTCTTT
size: NA; V: TRBV29-1; length: 13; J: TRBJ1-1; D: NA; CDR3: CSVVKEADTEAFF; DNA: TGCAGCGTTGTTAAGGAGGCGGACACTGAAGCTTTCTTT
size: NA; V: TRBV29-1; length: 13; J: TRBJ1-1; D: TRBD1; CDR3: CSVPGQGRTEAFF; DNA: TGCAGCGTCCCCGGACAGGGGCGGACTGAAGCTTTCTTT
size: NA; V: TRBV29-1; length: 12; J: TRBJ1-1; D: TRBD1; CDR3: CSVQGAETEAFF; DNA: TGCAGCGTCCAGGGGGCAGAGACTGAAGCTTTCTTT
size: NA; V: TRBV30; length: 17; J: TRBJ1-3; D: TRBD1; CDR3: CAWSVGTATFSGNTIYF; DNA: TGTGCCTGGAGTGTAGGGACAGCCACCTTCTCTGGAAACACCATATATTTT
size: NA; V: TRBV20-1; length: 17; J: TRBJ1-6; D: NA; CDR3: CSARDLTGSSYNSPLHF; DNA: TGCAGTGCTAGAGATTTAACAGGGAGCTCCTATAATTCACCCCTCCACTTT
size: NA; V: TRBV2; length: 12; J: TRBJ2-7; D: NA; CDR3: CASRESSAEQYF; DNA: TGTGCCAGCAGAGAAAGTTCCGCCGAGCAGTACTTC
size: NA; V: TRBV30; length: 13; J: TRBJ2-7; D: NA; CDR3: CAWSVGALYEQYF; DNA: TGTGCCTGGAGTGTAGGGGCCCTCTACGAGCAGTACTTC
size: NA; V: TRBV30; length: 14; J: TRBJ2-7; D: TRBD1; CDR3: CAWRQQGAFYEQYF; DNA: TGTGCCTGGAGACAACAGGGGGCGTTCTACGAGCAGTACTTC
size: NA; V: TRBV6-1; length: 16; J: TRBJ2-3; D: NA; CDR3: CASSELDRTSTDTQYF; DNA: TGTGCCAGCAGTGAGCTAGACCGAACTAGCACAGATACGCAGTATTTT
size: NA; V: TRBV3-1; length: 15; J: TRBJ1-2; D: NA; CDR3: CASSQVTAIKYGYTF; DNA: TGTGCCAGCAGCCAAGTTACAGCAATTAAATATGGCTACACCTTC
size: once; V: TRBV20-1; length: 17; J: TRBJ1-6; D: NA; CDR3: CSARDTGVAVLNSPLHF; DNA: TGCAGTGCTAGAGATACGGGCGTAGCGGTTTTGAATTCACCCCTCCACTTT
size: NA; V: TRBV5-1; length: 15; J: TRBJ1-2; D: NA; CDR3: CASSPWTASNYGYTF; DNA: TGCGCCAGCAGCCCCTGGACAGCCTCAAACTATGGCTACACCTTC
size: NA; V: TRBV19; length: 15; J: TRBJ2-2; D: NA; CDR3: CASSPDREDTGELFF; DNA: TGTGCCAGTAGTCCCGACAGAGAGGACACCGGGGAGCTGTTTTTT
size: NA; V: TRBV9; length: 15; J: TRBJ2-1; D: TRBD1; CDR3: CASSGQGRGSDEQFF; DNA: TGTGCCAGCAGCGGACAGGGTAGGGGAAGTGATGAGCAGTTCTTC
size: NA; V: TRBV18; length: 15; J: TRBJ2-1; D: NA; CDR3: CASSPGGSSYNEQFF; DNA: TGTGCCAGCTCACCAGGAGGGAGCTCCTACAATGAGCAGTTCTTC
size: NA; V: TRBV4-3; length: 15; J: TRBJ2-7; D: TRBD1; CDR3: CASSQETGGIYEQYF; DNA: TGCGCCAGCAGCCAAGAGACAGGGGGGATCTACGAGCAGTACTTC
size: NA; V: TRBV7-3; length: 14; J: TRBJ1-1; D: NA; CDR3: CASSLDRGVAEAFF; DNA: TGTGCCAGCAGCTTAGATCGGGGGGTGGCTGAAGCTTTCTTT
size: NA; V: TRBV11-2; length: 13; J: TRBJ2-7; D: NA; CDR3: CASSLNLVYEQYF; DNA: TGTGCCAGCAGCTTAAACCTCGTCTACGAGCAGTACTTC
size: NA; V: TRBV7-9; length: 17; J: TRBJ2-7; D: NA; CDR3: CASSSPTTAGFRNEQYF; DNA: TGTGCCAGCAGCTCCCCCACGACAGCAGGGTTCAGGAACGAGCAGTACTTC
size: NA; V: TRBV27; length: 13; J: TRBJ1-1; D: NA; CDR3: CASSYGAATEAFF; DNA: TGTGCCAGCAGTTATGGCGCGGCTACTGAAGCTTTCTTT
size: NA; V: TRBV27; length: 15; J: TRBJ1-1; D: NA; CDR3: CASSLNRYVNTEAFF; DNA: TGTGCCAGCAGTTTAAACAGGTATGTGAACACTGAAGCTTTCTTT
size: few; V: TRBV14; length: 15; J: TRBJ1-1; D: TRBD1; CDR3: CASSQWTGPNTEAFF; DNA: TGTGCCAGCAGCCAATGGACAGGTCCGAACACTGAAGCTTTCTTT
size: NA; V: TRBV20-1; length: 16; J: TRBJ2-7; D: NA; CDR3: CSAIYVGTASVYEQYF; DNA: TGCAGTGCTATCTACGTGGGGACTGCATCGGTCTACGAGCAGTACTTC
size: NA; V: TRBV7-8; length: 18; J: TRBJ2-6; D: TRBD2; CDR3: CASSHRTRDTSGANVLTF; DNA: TGTGCCAGCAGCCACAGGACTAGAGATACCTCTGGGGCCAACGTCCTGACTTTC
size: NA; V: TRBV18; length: 17; J: TRBJ2-5; D: TRBD1; CDR3: CASSPSLRDRQQETQYF; DNA: TGTGCCAGCTCACCCTCCCTACGGGACAGGCAACAAGAGACCCAGTACTTC
size: NA; V: TRBV6-6; length: 15; J: TRBJ1-5; D: TRBD1; CDR3: CASSQFQGGNQPQHF; DNA: TGTGCCAGCAGTCAATTCCAGGGGGGAAATCAGCCCCAGCATTTT